A selection of T cell receptor beta chains follows, all from one sample in a study of molecular identifiers for immune sequencing clone quantification. In TCRdb, the PCR reads were re-called with MiXCR into one record per CDR3 protein. The table includes under 65,000 distinct CDR3 sequences, approximately 25% detected once. The material sequenced was naive CD8+ T cells from blood, with Jurkat cell RNA spiked in. These receptors were collected from a human donor in good health. Some libraries in this study had Jurkat cell RNA spiked in. The CDR3 runs from the conserved cysteine through the conserved F or W. Fields, in order: D gene, J gene, clone size, V gene, CDR3 protein, CDR3 DNA. D genes are given only for firm matches. Some rows mark clone size as missing; the rest say once, few, many or name a class of expanded clone.

- | TRBJ1-1 | many | TRBV6-5 | CASSYSKRGYTEAFF | TGTGCCAGCAGTTACTCGAAAAGGGGCTACACTGAAGCTTTCTTT
- | TRBJ2-2 | many | TRBV29-1 | CSVGGENTGELFF | TGCAGCGTTGGCGGAGAGAACACCGGGGAGCTGTTTTTT
TRBD2 | TRBJ2-7 | - | TRBV12-3/TRBV12-4 | CASGPGGYEQYF | TGTGCCAGCGGCCCCGGGGGGTACGAGCAGTACTTC
- | TRBJ2-7 | many | TRBV7-9 | CASSFGGARSKYEQYF | TGTGCCAGCAGCTTTGGAGGGGCTAGGAGTAAGTACGAGCAGTACTTC
TRBD2 | TRBJ2-1 | many | TRBV11-2 | CASSPPGLAAYNEQFF | TGTGCCAGCAGCCCTCCGGGACTAGCGGCCTACAATGAGCAGTTCTTC
- | TRBJ2-3 | few | TRBV4-1 | CASRPDAGTDTQYF | TGCGCCAGCAGACCGGACGCCGGCACAGATACGCAGTATTTT
TRBD2 | TRBJ2-3 | - | TRBV2 | CAIMPAGPAGVEDTQYF | TGTGCCATCATGCCCGCTGGGCCAGCGGGAGTTGAAGATACGCAGTATTTT
- | TRBJ1-1 | many | TRBV20-1 | CSARDYDSSRAFF | TGCAGTGCTAGAGATTACGACAGCTCCAGAGCTTTCTTT
TRBD2 | TRBJ2-1 | few | TRBV30 | CAWNGAGGPLRREQFF | TGTGCCTGGAACGGAGCGGGGGGCCCCCTTCGGCGCGAGCAGTTCTTC
- | TRBJ2-3 | many | TRBV12-3/TRBV12-4 | CASSLGSSTDTQYF | TGTGCCAGCAGTTTGGGTAGCAGCACAGATACGCAGTATTTT
TRBD2 | TRBJ2-7 | many | TRBV28 | CASSTPGLAGSYEQYF | TGTGCCAGCAGTACCCCGGGACTAGCGGGGTCCTACGAGCAGTACTTC
- | TRBJ2-4 | many | TRBV15 | CATKAGFEAKNIQYF | TGTGCCACCAAAGCTGGGTTTGAGGCCAAAAACATTCAGTACTTC
- | TRBJ1-4 | many | TRBV7-9 | CASSHRDGGVNEKLFF | TGTGCCAGCAGCCACCGGGATGGGGGGGTGAATGAAAAACTGTTTTTT
TRBD1 | TRBJ2-2 | few | TRBV27 | CASSPRTGFGAGELFF | TGTGCCAGCAGTCCCCGGACAGGGTTTGGAGCCGGGGAGCTGTTTTTT
TRBD1 | TRBJ1-1 | many | TRBV29-1 | CSVGTGGEAFF | TGCAGCGTCGGGACAGGGGGTGAAGCTTTCTTT
- | TRBJ1-1 | few | TRBV29-1 | CSVWGGQTNTEAFF | TGCAGCGTTTGGGGGGGGCAGACGAACACTGAAGCTTTCTTT
- | TRBJ2-3 | - | TRBV20-1 | CSARRHTLGYF | TGCAGTGCTAGACGACACACGCTGGGGTATTTT
TRBD2 | TRBJ2-3 | - | TRBV7-9 | CASSSGLADTVTDTQYF | TGTGCCAGCAGCTCGGGACTAGCGGATACTGTCACAGATACGCAGTATTTT
- | TRBJ2-4 | many | TRBV20-1 | CRLLGGPNLAKNIQYF | TGCAGGCTACTCGGGGGCCCTAATCTAGCCAAAAACATTCAGTACTTC
TRBD2 | TRBJ2-7 | - | TRBV5-5 | CASSLAGEAYEQYF | TGTGCCAGCAGCCTAGCGGGAGAGGCCTACGAGCAGTACTTC
TRBD1 | TRBJ2-7 | once | TRBV27 | CASSFLGGTGAHEQYF | TGTGCCAGCAGTTTCCTTGGCGGGACAGGGGCCCACGAGCAGTACTTC
TRBD1 | TRBJ2-5 | - | TRBV29-1 | CSVVVLGGAETRYF | TGCAGCGTAGTGGTACTAGGGGGCGCAGAGACCCGGTACTTC
- | TRBJ1-3 | - | TRBV7-9 | CASSPLPGAGNTIYF | TGTGCCAGCAGCCCACTCCCAGGGGCTGGAAACACCATATATTTT
- | TRBJ2-2 | - | TRBV5-6 | CASSKRAGELFF | TGTGCCAGCAGTAAGAGAGCCGGGGAGCTGTTTTTT
TRBD1 | TRBJ2-1 | many | TRBV20-1 | CSANFRDRQNNEQFF | TGCAGTGCTAATTTCAGGGACAGGCAGAACAATGAGCAGTTCTTC
- | TRBJ2-3 | many | TRBV21-1 | CASSKGGGQGQEYF | TGTGCCAGCAGCAAAGGTGGGGGACAGGGGCAGGAGTATTTT
- | TRBJ2-5 | many | TRBV7-2 | CASSPEGETQYF | TGTGCCAGCAGCCCGGAGGGGGAGACCCAGTACTTC
- | TRBJ2-3 | - | TRBV6-2/TRBV6-3 | CAGGYEAGDGTDTQYF | TGTGCCGGCGGTTACGAGGCAGGGGACGGCACAGATACGCAGTATTTT
- | TRBJ1-4 | many | TRBV19 | CASSIGRGRNEKLFF | TGTGCCAGTAGTATAGGTCGGGGGCGTAATGAAAAACTGTTTTTT